Below are 24 T cell receptor beta chains sequenced from a single sample in a study of blood T cell repertoires in COVID-19 (dated by TCRdb to 2018 to 2020). The receptor library was made with the immunoSEQ multiplex PCR assay. As stored in TCRdb, this immuneACCESS dataset retains in-frame rearrangements with V and J assigned. A fraction of the clones does not appear; measured against another copy, unresolved V genes explain less than half of the discrepancy, and the remainder lacks a known reason. The sample records tens of thousands of clones, approximately 86% of which are singletons. The top ten clonotypes cover about 18% of the sample. Sequencing was carried out using peripheral blood. The receptors derive from a human donor in a cohort sampled during active COVID-19.

The chain is built from TRBV5-1 and TRBJ2-2, with a weak D call TRBD2 (6 bases). The germline V gene has CDR1 SGHRS and CDR2 YFSETQ. V was shortened by 3 bases and J by 1 base, with 7 bases between the two germline ends. The CDR3 totals 14 residues. The CDR3 loop reads CASSSEGNTGELFF. CDR3 nucleotides: TGCGCCAGCAGCTCGGAGGGGAACACCGGGGAGCTGTTTTTT.

The chain recombines TRBV3-1 (or the pseudogene TRBV3-2) with TRBJ2-1; D is perhaps TRBD2 (5 bases). The CDR3 runs 15 residues. Per germline, CDR1 LGHDT and CDR2 YNNKEL (reference sequence). Trimming left V 6 bases short and J 2 bases short, with 14 bases between. The CDR3 bases are TGTGCCAGCAGTTTGACTACCGTCCCCTACAATGAGCAGTTCTTC. This encodes CASSLTTVPYNEQFF.

The V gene is TRBV4-3, the J gene TRBJ1-4, with unresolved D. V lost 0 bases and J 5 bases, leaving 10 bases between the germline ends. Germline loops: CDR1 LGHNA, CDR2 YSLEER. This CDR3 is 15 amino acids long. CDR3 in amino acids: CASSQEIGRNEKLFF. CDR3 DNA: TGCGCCAGCAGCCAAGAAATAGGCAGGAATGAAAAACTGTTTTTT.

This clone was counted a single time. The V and J genes are TRBV5-6 and TRBJ1-1; possibly TRBD1 for D (5 bases). Trimming shortened V by 4 bases and J by 3 bases, and 16 bases separated the two germline ends. Germline V gives CDR1 SGHDT, CDR2 YYEEEE. This CDR3 contains 15 residues. This CDR3 reads CASSTPKKGDTEAFF. The CDR3 coding sequence is TGTGCCAGCAGCACCCCTAAAAAAGGGGACACTGAAGCTTTCTTT.

Only one count was recorded for this clone. The chain has TRBV7-2 and TRBJ1-4; weak D call: TRBD1 (6 bases). The germline V gene has CDR1 SGHTA and CDR2 FQGNSA. V lost 5 bases and J 8 bases, leaving 18 bases between the germline ends. CDR3 size: 15 residues. CDR3 sequence: CASSTTGHQREKLFF. CDR3 DNA: TGTGCCAGCAGCACGACAGGACACCAGCGAGAAAAACTGTTTTTT.

This chain links TRBV28 with TRBJ1-4; D is unresolved. The germline V and J ends were trimmed by 5 bases and 6 bases, with 13 bases remaining between them. The CDR3 has 14 amino acids. Germline V gene sequence: CDR1 MDHEN, CDR2 SYDVKM. Written as DNA, the CDR3 is TGTGCCAGCAGTACCCCAAGCGGCGATGAAAAACTGTTTTTT. It codes for CASSTPSGDEKLFF.

J is TRBJ2-1 and V is TRBV5-1; 9 nucleotides match TRBD2. CDR3 size: 14 residues. The trim removed 8 bases at V and 4 bases at J, leaving 7 bases unmatched. Per germline, CDR1 SGHRS and CDR2 YFSETQ. The CDR3 bases are TGCGCCAGTTTACTAGCGGGCGTTTACAATGAGCAGTTCTTC. Encoded protein: CASLLAGVYNEQFF.

The chain couples TRBV21-1 to TRBJ2-1; the listed D gene, TRBD2, was not tested against the DNA. TRBV21-1 is a documented pseudogene. This CDR3 is built from 16 residues. The CDR3 spells CASSKVVGREFNEQFF. Here the CDR3 DNA reads TGTGCCAGCAGCAAAGTCGTCGGGAGGGAGTTCAATGAGCAGTTCTTC.

The chain recombines TRBV5-1 with TRBJ2-4; D is perhaps TRBD2 (6 bases). Germline V CDR1 and CDR2: SGHRS, YFSETQ. The V gene lost 4 bases and the J gene lost 7 bases, with 12 bases spanning the gap. CDR3 length equals 13 residues. CDR3 residues: CASSPGLTNIQYF. CDR3 coding DNA: TGCGCCAGCAGCCCGGGACTTACCAACATTCAGTACTTC. Variable domain in full (rest from reference TRBV5-1 and TRBJ2-4): KAGVTQTPRYLIKTRGQQVTLSCSPISGHRSVSWYQQTPGQGLQFLFEYFSETQRNKGNFPGRFSGRQFSNSRSEMNVSTLELGDSALYLCASSPGLTNIQYFGAGTRLSVL.

The rearrangement uses TRBV10-1 and TRBJ2-2; D is perhaps TRBD2 (6 bases). Trimming left V 6 bases short and J 4 bases short, with 12 bases between. This CDR3 contains 14 residues. Germline loops: CDR1 WNHNN, CDR2 SYGVQD (reference sequence). The DNA for the CDR3 is TGCGCCAGCAGCTCGCGGGGTGGCACCGGGGAGCTGTTTTTT. It yields the protein CASSSRGGTGELFF.

The sample holds one count of this clone. J is TRBJ2-1 and V is TRBV24-1, with 7 bases lining up with TRBD2. CDR1 and CDR2 (germline): KGHDR, SFDVKD. V shed 4 bases and J 9 bases; nucleotides not matched to a gene: 14. The CDR3 is made up of 16 amino acids. DNA for the CDR3: TGTGCCACCAGTGACCCCAATGCGAGCGGGAACGGTGAGCAGTTCTTC. As protein: CATSDPNASGNGEQFF.

The rearrangement links TRBV15 to TRBJ2-7, with TRBD1 matching 10 bases. Germline trimming cut 0 bases from V and 5 bases from J; bases unmatched to any gene: 4. Germline V lookup: CDR1 LNHNV, CDR2 YYDKDF (reference sequence). The length of the CDR3 is 15 residues. CDR3 region: CATSRDGTGDHEQYF. The CDR3 DNA reads TGTGCCACCAGCAGAGATGGGACAGGGGACCACGAGCAGTACTTC.

CDR3: CAIARGNGEKLFF. CDR3 bases: TGTGCCATAGCACGAGGAAACGGAGAAAAACTGTTTTTT. The chain carries TRBV10-3 and TRBJ1-4; no reliable D call. Deletions cut 9 bases from V and 8 bases from J, with 16 bases between. From germline, CDR1 is ENHRY and CDR2 SYGVKD. This CDR3 is built from 13 residues.

The chain has TRBV5-4 and TRBJ2-7; no clear D. CDR3 length: 12 residues. The germline V gene has CDR1 SGHNT and CDR2 YYREEE (reference sequence). Trimming removed 4 bases at V and 6 bases at J, with 11 bases between. CDR3 nucleotides: TGTGCCAGCAGCATCAAGACGGGCGAGCAGTACTTC. Translating gives CASSIKTGEQYF.

The gene calls are TRBV2 and TRBJ2-3; 7 bases align to TRBD2. The length of the CDR3 is 15 residues. Looked up from germline, CDR1 is SNHLY and CDR2 is FYNNEI. Trimming removed 3 bases from V and 6 bases from J; junction bases left unmatched: 9. The CDR3 DNA reads as TGTGCCAGCAGTGACTCCAACGGGAGGTGGGATACGCAGTATTTT. Its protein is CASSDSNGRWDTQYF.

The rearrangement joins TRBV18 to TRBJ2-5, with D possibly being TRBD2 (5 bases). Trimming left V 4 bases short and J 5 bases short, with 5 bases between. The length of the CDR3 is 11 residues. Germline CDR1 and CDR2: KGHSH and LQKENI. CDR3 sequence: CASSQRETQYF. The DNA for the CDR3 is TGTGCCAGCTCACAGCGGGAGACCCAGTACTTC. Variable domain in full (rest from reference TRBV18 and TRBJ2-5): NAGVMQNPRHLVRRRGQEARLRCSPMKGHSHVYWYRQLPEEGLKFMVYLQKENIIDESGMPKERFSAEFPKEGPSILRIQQVVRGDSAAYFCASSQRETQYFGPGTRLLVL.

Notes on this clone: The identical CDR3 is also encoded by other nucleotide sequences in the sample. The V gene is TRBV4-3, the J gene TRBJ2-7, with 7 bases aligning to TRBD1. The CDR3 is made up of 15 amino acids. Looked up from germline, CDR1 is LGHNA and CDR2 is YSLEER. J lost 0 bases, V lost 3 bases, and 5 bases had no gene match. The CDR3 nucleotides read TGCGCCAGCAGCCAGGTGAGGGACAGCTCCTACGAGCAGTACTTC. The encoded protein is CASSQVRDSSYEQYF.

This clone appeared once. The CDR3 DNA follows: TGCGCCAGCAGCTCTAACCCTCCGCCAACTAATGAAAAACTGTTTTTT. Protein product: CASSSNPPPTNEKLFF. V usage is TRBV5-1 and J usage is TRBJ1-4; D is unresolved. The CDR3 is 16 residues long. The germline V gene encodes CDR1 SGHRS and CDR2 YFSETQ. Trimming pared 3 bases from V and 0 bases from J, leaving 12 bases between.

This chain connects TRBV6-5 to TRBJ1-4; 9 nucleotides match TRBD1. V was clipped by 2 bases and J by 8 bases; unmatched bases: 0. CDR1 is MNHEY, CDR2 SVGAGI, per germline. The CDR3 is 13 residues long. The CDR3 here is CASSYDRGEKLFF. As DNA, the CDR3 is TGTGCCAGCAGTTACGACAGGGGGGAAAAACTGTTTTTT.

The J gene is TRBJ2-5, the V gene TRBV25-1; 9 bases align to TRBD2. Germline-derived CDR1 and CDR2 are MGHDK and SYGVNS. J lost 6 bases, V lost 3 bases, and 8 bases had no gene match. The length of the CDR3 is 15 residues. CDR3 sequence reads: CASSDFSGSVQTQYF. In nucleotides, the CDR3 is TGTGCCAGCAGTGACTTTAGCGGGAGCGTTCAGACCCAGTACTTC.

In its sample, this clone was seen a few times. V usage is TRBV10-3 and J usage is TRBJ1-1, with 8 bases matching TRBD1. J gave up 5 bases and V 6 bases, and 11 bases lay outside the gene matches. From germline, CDR1 is ENHRY and CDR2 SYGVKD. This CDR3 contains 15 residues. The CDR3 here is CAISQTGAPKTEAFF. For the CDR3, the DNA is TGTGCCATCAGCCAGACAGGGGCTCCGAAGACTGAAGCTTTCTTT.

This rearrangement joins TRBV18 to TRBJ2-2; 7 bases map to TRBD1. CDR1 KGHSH and CDR2 LQKENI come from the germline V gene. There are 14 residues in the CDR3. The junction had 3 bases not matched to a gene; V was cut back by 3 bases and J by 5 bases. This CDR3 is CASSPTTGTGELFF. The CDR3 bases are TGTGCCAGCTCACCCACGACAGGGACCGGGGAGCTGTTTTTT. Using reference TRBV18 and TRBJ2-2 for the parts outside the CDR3, the full variable domain is NAGVMQNPRHLVRRRGQEARLRCSPMKGHSHVYWYRQLPEEGLKFMVYLQKENIIDESGMPKERFSAEFPKEGPSILRIQQVVRGDSAAYFCASSPTTGTGELFFGEGSRLTVL.

V and J are TRBV6-5 and TRBJ2-1; 8 bases agree with TRBD2. This CDR3 contains 15 residues. CDR1 and CDR2 from the germline V gene are MNHEY and SVGAGI. The junction had 11 bases not matched to a gene; V was cut back by 8 bases and J by 5 bases. This chain's CDR3 is CASGHTSGANNEQFF. CDR3 bases: TGTGCCAGCGGGCACACTAGCGGAGCTAACAATGAGCAGTTCTTC.

This chain joins TRBV11-2 and TRBJ2-3; the match to TRBD2 covers 7 bases. Trimming removed 5 bases from V and 3 bases from J; junction bases left unmatched: 8. CDR3 length equals 15 residues. CDR1 and CDR2 (germline): SGHAT, FQNNGV. DNA of the CDR3: TGTGCCAGCAGCGCTCGACTGGGAGGGACAGATACGCAGTATTTT. It specifies CASSARLGGTDTQYF.